The rows below give T cell receptor beta chains drawn from one sample of a study of sequential checkpoint blockade in melanoma. Generated by immunoSEQ multiplex PCR, the TCRdb table keeps only in-frame clones and is missing some. The profile shows some 10,000 clones, roughly 72% of them singletons. The material was CD8+ T cells sorted from blood (inferred from file names), obtained from a patient given nivolumab and ipilimumab in sequence. The receptor source for this set is a human donor with melanoma. CDR3s include the opening cysteine and the closing phenylalanine or tryptophan.

TRBJ1-3 TRBV4-3 CASSPYGEGGNTIYF
TRBJ1-1 TRBV27 CASSFEGDAEAFF
TRBJ1-1 TRBV2 CASSEYGGTEAFF
TRBJ2-7 TRBV19 CASSPAQGYYEQYF
TRBJ2-7 TRBV28 CASSLDRGGIYEQYF
TRBJ2-7 TRBV29-1 CSVDVTGAYEQYF
TRBJ1-5 TRBV14 CASSPGWNQPQHF
TRBJ1-4 TRBV5-6 CASTPGQGVEKLFF
TRBJ1-2 TRBV28 CAIALGYGYTF
TRBJ1-1 TRBV4-1 CASSQEGQGNTEAFF
TRBJ1-2 TRBV13 CASSDGTGQGSYYGYTF
TRBJ1-2 TRBV20-1 CSAYRDGYTF
. TRBV5-8 CASGTSWSYEQYF
TRBJ2-7 TRBV4-2 CASSTGGSYEQYF
TRBJ1-2 TRBV5-6 CASSTDSLPNYGYTF
TRBJ2-7 TRBV5-5 CASSIEDRGGSNYEQYF
TRBJ1-1 TRBV5-1 CASSLNPGRTILNTEAFF
TRBJ2-5 TRBV13 CASSLGRSRIETQYF
TRBJ1-2 TRBV4-3 CASSEGSGGNYGYTF
TRBJ2-7 TRBV29-1 CSVEGQAPYEQYF
TRBJ2-3 TRBV1 CTSSQGVGESTTDTQYF
TRBJ1-2 TRBV28 CASSLLLQGYGYTF
TRBJ1-5 TRBV19 CASSWEETVFSNQPQHF
TRBJ1-2 TRBV5-1 CASSYTGQIDDGYTF
TRBJ1-5 TRBV19 CASKLTGMSNQPQHF
TRBJ2-7 TRBV6-5 CASSPDRRYEQYF
TRBJ1-1 TRBV19 CASSISPGGVEAFF
TRBJ2-7 TRBV28 CASSLARGDSSYEQYF
TRBJ2-1 TRBV7-8 CASGSEPEQFF
TRBJ1-3 TRBV9 CASSGQGNTIYF
TRBJ1-5 TRBV2 CASSRRQNSNQPQHF
TRBJ1-3 TRBV4-2 CASSPSGGGPGNTIYF
TRBJ2-7 TRBV7-8 CASSSSQKGTGFSYEQYF
TRBJ2-2 TRBV9 CASSVEPGELFF
TRBJ2-7 TRBV7-2 CASSFPDREYEQYF
TRBJ1-5 TRBV15 CATSRARTGTLPQHF
TRBJ1-2 TRBV25-1 CASSEGTPSYGYTF